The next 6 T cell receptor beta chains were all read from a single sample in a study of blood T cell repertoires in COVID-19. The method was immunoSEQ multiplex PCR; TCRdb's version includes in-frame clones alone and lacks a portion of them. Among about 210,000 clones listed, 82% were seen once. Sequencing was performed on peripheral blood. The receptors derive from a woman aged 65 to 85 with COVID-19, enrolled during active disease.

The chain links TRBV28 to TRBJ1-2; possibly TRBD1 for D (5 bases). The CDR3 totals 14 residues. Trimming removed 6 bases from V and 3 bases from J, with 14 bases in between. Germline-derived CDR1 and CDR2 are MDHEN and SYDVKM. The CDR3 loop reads CASSTPGGDYGYTF. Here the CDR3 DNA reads TGTGCCAGCAGCACACCTGGGGGGGACTATGGCTACACCTTC.

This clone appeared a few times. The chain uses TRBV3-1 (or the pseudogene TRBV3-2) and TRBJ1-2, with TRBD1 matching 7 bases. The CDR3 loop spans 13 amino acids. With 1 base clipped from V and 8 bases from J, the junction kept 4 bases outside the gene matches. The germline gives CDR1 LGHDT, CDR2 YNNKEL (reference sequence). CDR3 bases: TGTGCCAGCAGCCAAGGACAGGGTTTGGGCTACACCTTC. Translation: CASSQGQGLGYTF.

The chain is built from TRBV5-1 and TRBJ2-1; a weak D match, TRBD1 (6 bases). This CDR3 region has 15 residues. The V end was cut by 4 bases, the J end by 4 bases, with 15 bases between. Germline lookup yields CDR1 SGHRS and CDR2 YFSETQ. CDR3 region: CASSVSQGSYNEQFF. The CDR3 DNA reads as TGCGCCAGCAGCGTGTCCCAGGGGAGTTACAATGAGCAGTTCTTC.

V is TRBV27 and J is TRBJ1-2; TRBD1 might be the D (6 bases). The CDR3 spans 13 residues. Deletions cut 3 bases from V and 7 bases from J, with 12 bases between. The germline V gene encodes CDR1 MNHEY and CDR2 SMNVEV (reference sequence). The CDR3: CASSFNREGGYTF. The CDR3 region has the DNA TGTGCCAGCAGTTTTAACAGGGAGGGTGGCTACACCTTC.

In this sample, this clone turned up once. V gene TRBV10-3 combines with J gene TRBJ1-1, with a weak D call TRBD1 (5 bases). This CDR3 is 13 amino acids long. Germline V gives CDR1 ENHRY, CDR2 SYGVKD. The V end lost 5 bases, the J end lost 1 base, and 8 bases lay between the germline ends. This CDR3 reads CAISPQANTEAFF. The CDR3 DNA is TGTGCCATCAGTCCACAGGCGAACACTGAAGCTTTCTTT.

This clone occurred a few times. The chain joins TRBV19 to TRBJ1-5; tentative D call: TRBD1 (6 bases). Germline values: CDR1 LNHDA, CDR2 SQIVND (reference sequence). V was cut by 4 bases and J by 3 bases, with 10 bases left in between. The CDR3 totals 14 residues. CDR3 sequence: CASSTHRDNQPQHF. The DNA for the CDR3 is TGTGCCAGTAGTACACACAGGGACAATCAGCCCCAGCATTTT.